The 8 T cell receptor beta chains presented below share a single source sample, sequenced in a study of T-cell memory formation after mild COVID-19 (dated by TCRdb to the early 2020s). Library construction relied on 5' RACE. Data came from an Illumina NovaSeq 6000. TCRdb reran the public reads through fastp at Q25 and MiXCR, keeping productive beta chains. Entries that share a CDR3 protein sequence are merged under the most common genes and DNA. In all, the sample holds roughly 150,000 distinct CDR3 sequences, and about 23% of those were seen once. Around 22% of the sample is in the top ten clones. The sequenced sample consisted of PBMCs or a T cell subset sorted from them (not recorded which). Source of these receptors: an adult woman who had mild COVID-19 (a few samples of this study predate the infection). The sample titles of this study are shuffled in the database, so cell type and time point are left out; the donor was told from shared clones.

This rearrangement joins TRBV6-5 to TRBJ2-2; D is undetermined. The V and J ends lost 3 bases and 6 bases respectively, with 5 bases between them. Looked up from germline, CDR1 is MNHEY and CDR2 is SVGAGI. The CDR3 runs to 12 residues. The chain's CDR3 is CASSYDSGELFF. The CDR3 DNA follows: TGTGCCAGCAGTTATGACTCCGGGGAGCTGTTTTTT.

In this sample, this clonotype turned up many times. The chain combines TRBV5-1 with TRBJ2-1; D is unresolved. Germline values: CDR1 SGHRS, CDR2 YFSETQ. The ends were cut back, 0 bases at V and 5 bases at J, with 15 bases in the middle. The CDR3 sequence is 16 residues long. Written as DNA, the CDR3 is TGCGCCAGCAGCTTGGGCGTCATGGGTGGGAACAATGAGCAGTTCTTC. As protein: CASSLGVMGGNNEQFF.

This clonotype came up a few times. Compared with germline, one end of the junction differs, possibly owing to a read error. The rearrangement links TRBV20-1 to TRBJ1-2; a weak D match, TRBD1 (5 bases). The CDR3 spans 10 residues. From germline, CDR1 is DFQATT and CDR2 SNEGSKA (reference sequence). The CDR3 DNA sequence: TGCAGTGCTCCACAGGTCGTGGGCGTCTTC. Translating gives CSAPQVVGVF.

V gene TRBV12-3 or TRBV12-4 combines with J gene TRBJ2-7; the match to TRBD2 covers 8 bases. J gave up 4 bases and V 5 bases, and 10 bases lay outside the gene matches. This CDR3 region has 15 residues. Here the CDR3 DNA reads TGTGCCAGCAGTCCCCGGGGAGCGGGGGTGTACGAGCAGTACTTC. This sequence encodes CASSPRGAGVYEQYF.

This clonotype was recorded only once. The V gene is TRBV24-1, the J gene TRBJ2-1; 8 bases align to TRBD1. The germline CDR1 and CDR2 sequences are KGHDR and SFDVKD. The V and J ends lost 3 bases and 4 bases, in that order; junction bases with no gene match: 10. The CDR3 sequence is 17 residues long. The CDR3 sequence is CATSDTSGTGLYNEQFF. In DNA form, the CDR3 reads TGTGCCACCAGTGATACTTCCGGGACAGGACTATACAATGAGCAGTTCTTC.

The chain carries TRBV6-5 and TRBJ2-7; a possible D gene is TRBD1 (5 bases). The V end was cut by 2 bases, the J end by 7 bases, with 12 bases between. Germline CDR1 is MNHEY and CDR2 is SVGAGI. The CDR3 totals 13 residues. CDR3 coding DNA: TGTGCCAGCAGTTACAGTGGGGCGCAGGAGCAGTACTTC. Translated, it gives CASSYSGAQEQYF.

V usage is TRBV7-8 and J usage is TRBJ2-7, with D possibly matching TRBD2 (5 bases). This CDR3 is 12 amino acids long. V shed 4 bases and J shed 9 bases, with 13 bases lying between them. The germline V gene has CDR1 SGHVS and CDR2 FQNEAQ. For the CDR3, the DNA is TGTGCCAGCAGCTCGAGGGAAGGCACGCAGTACTTC. Translation: CASSSREGTQYF.

This sequence joins TRBV25-1 and TRBJ1-5; 9 nucleotides line up with TRBD1. Trimming took 8 bases from V and 5 from J; bases not matched to a gene: 7. CDR1 is MGHDK, CDR2 SYGVNS, per germline. The length of the CDR3 is 14 residues. CDR3 sequence reads: CASGGQGTYQPQHF. CDR3 sequence (DNA): TGTGCCAGCGGGGGACAGGGAACCTATCAGCCCCAGCATTTT.